Presented here are 13 T cell receptor beta chains from one specimen sequenced in a study of shared clonotypes between healthy human individuals. Only in-frame clones appear in the TCRdb table, and some are missing; sequencing was by immunoSEQ multiplex PCR. The table has over a million clones, about 75% seen once; the top ten hold approximately 1.5%. The sequencing input was memory CD4+ T cells sorted from blood. Subset of the sample: CD45RA-negative fraction. These receptors came from a man younger than 30 in good health.

The V call is TRBV5-1, the J call TRBJ1-4, with 7 bases that match TRBD1. Germline V gene data show CDR1 as SGHRS and CDR2 as YFSETQ. With V trimmed by 0 bases and J by 0 bases, 5 bases remained unmatched. This CDR3 is 17 amino acids long. The CDR3 sequence: CASSLDDRAATNEKLFF. The CDR3 coding sequence is TGCGCCAGCAGCTTGGATGACAGGGCTGCAACTAATGAAAAACTGTTTTTT.

The chain employs TRBV5-6 and TRBJ1-5, with TRBD1 matching 12 bases. Germline V CDR1 and CDR2: SGHDT, YYEEEE. V lost 4 bases to trimming and J lost 5 bases; unmatched junction nucleotides: 4. The CDR3 runs 15 residues. The chain's CDR3 is CASSPGQGAYQPQHF. In DNA form, the CDR3 reads TGTGCCAGCAGCCCGGGACAGGGGGCCTATCAGCCCCAGCATTTT. Supplemented by reference TRBV5-6 and TRBJ1-5, the full variable domain reads DAGVTQSPTHLIKTRGQQVTLRCSPKSGHDTVSWYQQALGQGPQFIFQYYEEEERQRGNFPDRFSGHQFPNYSSELNVNALLLGDSALYLCASSPGQGAYQPQHFGDGTRLSIL.

The gene calls are TRBV5-1 and TRBJ1-1; 10 nucleotides line up with TRBD1. J gave up 3 bases and V 4 bases, and 21 bases lay outside the gene matches. The V gene's germline CDR1 is SGHRS and CDR2 YFSETQ. The CDR3 contains 20 residues. The CDR3 DNA is TGCGCCAGCAGCATACGTCCCGGGACAGGGGCGGGTTCGGGGCACACTGAAGCTTTCTTT. Translated: CASSIRPGTGAGSGHTEAFF.

This clone came up once. The V and J genes are TRBV6-5 and TRBJ1-2; 11 bases are a match to TRBD1. Looked up from germline, CDR1 is MNHEY and CDR2 is SVGAGI. The CDR3 contains 15 residues. The V gene end was trimmed by 7 bases and the J gene end by 6 bases; junction bases not matched to a gene: 10. CDR3 sequence: CASTRGQGAQDGYTF. CDR3 bases: TGTGCCAGCACCAGAGGACAGGGGGCGCAGGATGGCTACACCTTC.

V usage is TRBV5-1 and J usage is TRBJ1-5; possible D gene TRBD1, 5 bases. CDR3 size: 15 residues. Germline V gene sequence: CDR1 SGHRS, CDR2 YFSETQ. V was cut by 3 bases and J by 7 bases, with 17 bases left in between. This chain's CDR3 is CASSSEGTAQQPQHF. CDR3 bases: TGCGCCAGCAGCTCCGAAGGGACTGCACAGCAGCCCCAGCATTTT.

The table lists this clone with a count of one. The rearrangement links TRBV28 to TRBJ1-5; D is unresolved. The CDR3 length is 15 residues. V lost 4 bases and J 2 bases, leaving 12 bases between the germline ends. CDR1 and CDR2 (germline): MDHEN, SYDVKM. The CDR3 region is CASSSETTGNQPQHF. The DNA for the CDR3 is TGTGCCAGCAGTTCCGAAACCACCGGCAATCAGCCCCAGCATTTT. The entire variable domain, with the rest obtained from reference TRBV28 and TRBJ1-5, is as follows: DVKVTQSSRYLVKRTGEKVFLECVQDMDHENMFWYRQDPGLGLRLIYFSYDVKMKEKGDIPEGYSVSREKKERFSLILESASTNQTSMYLCASSSETTGNQPQHFGDGTRLSIL.

Points on this clone: The same CDR3 can be traced to other DNA sequences in this sample. This chain connects TRBV10-3 to TRBJ2-5, with D unclear. This CDR3 has 13 amino acids. CDR1 is ENHRY and CDR2 is SYGVKD in the germline V gene. The ends were cut back, 3 bases at V and 1 base at J, with 6 bases in the middle. The CDR3 region is CAISESPQETQYF. DNA for the CDR3: TGTGCCATCAGTGAAAGCCCCCAAGAGACCCAGTACTTC.

This chain links TRBV10-3 with TRBJ2-7, with 8 bases that match TRBD1. Losses at the gene ends were 3 bases for V and 2 bases for J; bases not matched to a gene: 3. CDR3 length equals 14 residues. The V gene's germline CDR1 is ENHRY and CDR2 SYGVKD. CDR3 sequence reads: CAISEGQGTYEQYF. The CDR3 bases are TGTGCCATCAGTGAAGGACAGGGTACCTACGAGCAGTACTTC.

V usage is TRBV5-4 and J usage is TRBJ2-3; D possibly corresponds to TRBD1 (6 bases). V was cut by 0 bases and J by 2 bases, with 16 bases left in between. The CDR3 totals 17 residues. In germline, CDR1 is SGHNT, CDR2 YYREEE (reference sequence). The CDR3 coding sequence is TGTGCCAGCAGCTTGGAAGGGGACAACTCCTTCACAGATACGCAGTATTTT. Translation gives CASSLEGDNSFTDTQYF.

As regards this clone: Other DNA sequences from this sample encode an identical CDR3 as well. The chain links TRBV6-5 to TRBJ1-2; maybe TRBD1 (5 bases). CDR3 length: 13 amino acids. Germline V lookup: CDR1 MNHEY, CDR2 SVGAGI. V gave up 4 bases and J gave up 8 bases, with 14 bases separating them. The DNA for the CDR3 is TGTGCCAGCAGTTCACTGAGGGGTGACGGCTACACCTTC. This codes for CASSSLRGDGYTF.

The chain joins TRBV5-3 to TRBJ2-7; either TRBD1 or TRBD2 may supply D (6 bases each). TRBV5-3 is classed as an ORF, of uncertain function. CDR3 length equals 15 residues. Between the trimmed V and J ends, which lost 5 bases and 4 bases, there was a span of 19 bases. CDR3 region: CARRTGGASSYEQYF. The CDR3 bases are TGTGCCAGAAGAACCGGGGGCGCATCTTCGTACGAGCAGTACTTC.

Concerning this clone: Other DNA sequences of this sample code for an identical CDR3. The chain links TRBV7-9 to TRBJ2-1, with D tentatively TRBD2 (6 bases). The CDR3 runs to 14 residues. V lost 2 bases, J lost 4 bases, and 9 bases lay in between. The germline CDR1 and CDR2 sequences are SEHNR and FQNEAQ (reference sequence). The CDR3, as DNA: TGTGCCAGCAGCTTAACTAGCAGTTACAATGAGCAGTTCTTC. Residues: CASSLTSSYNEQFF. Based on the CDR3 plus reference TRBV7-9 and TRBJ2-1, the full variable domain is DTGVSQNPRHKITKRGQNVTFRCDPISEHNRLYWYRQTLGQGPEFLTYFQNEAQLEKSRLLSDRFSAERPKGSFSTLEIQRTEQGDSAMYLCASSLTSSYNEQFFGPGTRLTVL.

This clone has a count of ten or more. The chain carries TRBV27 and TRBJ1-2; TRBD1 is a possible D gene (5 bases). The germline V and J ends were trimmed by 7 bases and 5 bases, with 17 bases remaining between them. The CDR3 covers 14 residues. Per the germline V gene, CDR1 is MNHEY and CDR2 is SMNVEV (reference sequence). The DNA for the CDR3 is TGTGCCAGCAAGGCCGGGGCAGGTAGTTATGGCTACACCTTC. It encodes CASKAGAGSYGYTF.